These 5 T cell receptor beta chains were all obtained from the same sample, sequenced in a study of blood T cell repertoires in COVID-19 (dated by TCRdb to between 2020 and 2021). Receptors were amplified or captured by the immunoSEQ multiplex PCR assay. Held by TCRdb, this immuneACCESS table contains in-frame sequences only and omits some clones. Under half of the omission traces to an unresolved V gene where checked; the cause of the rest is unknown. The sample table records 55,000 to 70,000 clones; about 85% of these occur just once. The biggest ten clones account for roughly 21% of the sample. The sample taken for sequencing was peripheral blood. The source is a woman older than 75 with COVID-19, enrolled during active disease.

V is TRBV2 and J is TRBJ2-7; no clear D. V shed 6 bases and J shed 3 bases, with 6 bases lying between them. This CDR3 contains 11 residues. CDR1 and CDR2 (germline): SNHLY, FYNNEI. The CDR3 nucleotides are TGTGCCAGCAGCGTTCTCTACGAGCAGTACTTC. Protein sequence: CASSVLYEQYF.

The gene calls are TRBV4-1 and TRBJ1-4, with 9 bases aligning to TRBD1. The CDR3 runs to 15 residues. Per the germline V gene, CDR1 is MGHRA and CDR2 is YSYEKL. The trim removed 7 bases at V and 7 bases at J, leaving 10 bases unmatched. The CDR3 sequence: CASTPETGGIEKLFF. Written as DNA, the CDR3 is TGCGCCAGCACCCCGGAAACAGGGGGCATTGAAAAACTGTTTTTT.

This chain links TRBV30 with TRBJ2-3; D not resolved. Germline V lookup: CDR1 GTSNPN, CDR2 SVGIG (reference sequence). V was pared by 0 bases and J by 8 bases, with 9 bases between. The CDR3 is made up of 12 amino acids. CDR3 residues: CAWSVPPGTQYF. CDR3 in DNA: TGTGCCTGGAGTGTACCCCCCGGTACGCAGTATTTT.

This clone was detected only once. This sequence joins TRBV29-1 and TRBJ1-4, with TRBD1 identical over 7 bases. V was pared by 6 bases and J by 5 bases, with 6 bases of the junction left unmatched. The CDR3 has 13 amino acids. From germline, CDR1 is SQVTM and CDR2 ANQGSEA. The CDR3 spells CSVQGGRNEKLFF. In nucleotides, the CDR3 is TGCAGCGTGCAGGGGGGTAGGAATGAAAAACTGTTTTTT. Combining the CDR3 with reference TRBV29-1 and TRBJ1-4 gives the whole variable domain SAVISQKPSRDICQRGTSLTIQCQVDSQVTMMFWYRQQPGQSLTLIATANQGSEATYESGFVIDKFPISRPNLTFSTLTVSNMSPEDSSIYLCSVQGGRNEKLFFGSGTQLSVL.

The V and J genes are TRBV30 and TRBJ2-2; 12 positions agree with TRBD2. The length of the CDR3 is 15 residues. The germline gives CDR1 GTSNPN, CDR2 SVGIG (reference sequence). J lost 8 bases, V lost 4 bases, and 8 bases had no gene match. CDR3 nucleotide sequence: TGTGCCTGGATGACTAGCGGGGGCGCCGGGGGGGAGCTGTTTTTT. Its protein is CAWMTSGGAGGELFF.